This T cell receptor beta chain was sequenced in a study of blood T cell repertoires in COVID-19. About the study: Acute and convalescent COVID-19 samples came from the United States, Italy and Spain. T cells, B-cell-depleted T cells, or PBMCs supplied cDNA or gDNA.

V gave up 0 bases and J gave up 6 bases, with 7 bases separating them. CDR1 SGDLS and CDR2 YYNGEE come from the germline V gene. The CDR3 runs 13 residues. Under the authors' procedure: Reference gene primer amplification gave estimated nucleated cell counts. Some clones are missing from TCRdb's copy, which holds only in-frame ones; the method was immunoSEQ multiplex PCR. V and J calls and clone size are as listed in that table; D and trimming were resolved from the DNA. Found here are about 190,000 clones, 80% to 90% of them singletons; the top ten hold 5.1%. This TCR was recovered from a woman aged 70-85 years with active or convalescent COVID-19. Sequences were obtained from peripheral blood. The chain carries TRBV9 and TRBJ2-1, with D hard to call. The CDR3 DNA reads as TGTGCCAGCAGCGTAGGACTCTCCAATGAGCAGTTCTTC. Amino acids: CASSVGLSNEQFF.